The TCR beta chain under discussion was sequenced for a study of blood T cell repertoires in COVID-19. The wider study: Sample material is recorded as cDNA or gDNA derived from T cells, B-cell-depleted T cells, or PBMCs.

The CDR3 is made up of 15 amino acids. Per the germline V gene, CDR1 is SGHRS and CDR2 is YFSETQ. V was pared by 4 bases and J by 7 bases, with 12 bases of the junction left unmatched. The study recruited people aged about 18 to 95 years across 20 to 30 US areas. Cohort allocation depended upon clinical history that participants reported. Per the authors' pipeline: By means of reference gene primer amplification, nucleated cell counts were estimated. Data came from immunoSEQ multiplex PCR; TCRdb stores just in-frame clones and leaves some out. The V and J calls and clone size are taken from that table; D and trimming were inferred from the DNA. Here the sample spans roughly 170,000 clones, about 86% being singletons.

The origin of this receptor is a woman in her 50s in a cohort exposed to, infected with or recovered from COVID-19 (not recorded which). This chain connects TRBV5-1 to TRBJ2-3; TRBD1 matches at 7 bases. Sequenced material: PBMCs or T cells enriched from blood (not recorded which). The DNA for the CDR3 is TGCGCCAGCAGCGCTACACCCGACAGGGCAAATACGCAGTATTTT. It translates to CASSATPDRANTQYF. Full variable domain (missing parts from reference TRBV5-1 and TRBJ2-3): KAGVTQTPRYLIKTRGQQVTLSCSPISGHRSVSWYQQTPGQGLQFLFEYFSETQRNKGNFPGRFSGRQFSNSRSEMNVSTLELGDSALYLCASSATPDRANTQYFGPGTRLTVL.